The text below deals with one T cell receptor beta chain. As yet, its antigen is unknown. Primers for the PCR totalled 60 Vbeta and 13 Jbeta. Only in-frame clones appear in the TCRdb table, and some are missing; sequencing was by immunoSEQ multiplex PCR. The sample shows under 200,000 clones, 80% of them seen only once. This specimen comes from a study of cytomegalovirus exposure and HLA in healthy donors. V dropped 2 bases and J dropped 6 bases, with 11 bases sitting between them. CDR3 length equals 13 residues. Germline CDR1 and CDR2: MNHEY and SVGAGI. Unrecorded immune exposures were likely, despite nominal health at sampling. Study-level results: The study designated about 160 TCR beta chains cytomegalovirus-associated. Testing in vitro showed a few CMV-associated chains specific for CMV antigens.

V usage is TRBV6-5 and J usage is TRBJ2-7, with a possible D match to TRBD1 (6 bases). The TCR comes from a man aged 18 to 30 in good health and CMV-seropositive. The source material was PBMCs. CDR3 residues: CASSYGTPSEQYF. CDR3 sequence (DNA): TGTGCCAGCAGTTACGGGACACCCTCCGAGCAGTACTTC.